The present T cell receptor beta chain was sequenced within a study of T cells in Graves' hyperthyroidism and ophthalmopathy. In its sample, this clonotype was seen a few times. At one end the junction does not follow the germline gene, possibly because of a read error. The V gene's germline CDR1 is GTSNPN and CDR2 SVGIG (reference sequence). This CDR3 is 17 amino acids long. From RNA transcripts, TCR beta CDR3 regions were amplified. HTBI primers drove first-round RT-PCR of the TCR CDR3. TCRdb ran MiXCR on the multiplex PCR reads and lists one entry per CDR3 protein. The table records over 400,000 distinct CDR3 sequences, roughly 15% of them present only once. Ophthalmopathy cases scored 3 or more on the Clinical Activity Score and 4 or more on NOSPECS grade, with duration below 3 months. Thyroid ultrasound and orbital computed tomography, with clinical symptoms and serum thyroxine and TRAb, informed diagnoses.

The source material was blood. The sequence derives from a man in his late teens or twenties with Graves' ophthalmopathy. The gene calls are TRBV30 and TRBJ1-1; 8 bases are a match to TRBD1. CDR3 DNA: TGTGCCCGGAGTGTATACCCGCAGGGGGCTTGGAACACTGAAGCTTTCTTT. It specifies CARSVYPQGAWNTEAFF.